This T cell receptor beta chain derives from a study of PD-1 blockade in classical Hodgkin lymphoma (dated by TCRdb to about 2020). Study-level background: Nivolumab dosing was 3 mg/kg intravenously every 2 weeks, continuing until either disease progression or unacceptable toxicity. A peripheral blood immune signature of response to PD-1 blockade in classical Hodgkin lymphoma was defined using TCR beta sequencing and CyTOF. General conclusions and limits of the study: By C4D1, a significant rise was seen in CD4+ TCR diversity but not in CD8+ TCR diversity (p=0.0027 vs p=0.16), and the rise was most apparent among complete responders (p=0.02). Lower diversity was observed in patients in whom nivolumab was started less than 1 year after ASCT, and these patients were excluded from later analyses so that confounding by immune reconstitution would be avoided. The study covered only a single clinical trial cohort, and the causes of the repertoire differences, possibly disease activity or prior therapy, were still not defined. Trial patients achieving complete response had baseline diversity similar to newly diagnosed patients, whereas partial responders and progressors had significantly lower diversity. Baseline TCR diversity was reported as lower in newly diagnosed patients than in healthy donors, and lower still in relapsed/refractory patients.

Worth noting for this clone: No cognate antigen has been identified for it. Within one base of it there is no much larger clone, and no base qualities were kept.

What this sample's time point label stands for: cycle 1 day 1 (C1D1), immediately before nivolumab initiation. Relapse after autologous stem cell transplantation had occurred in all trial patients, and cohorts A, B and C were distinguished by prior brentuximab vedotin exposure. The trial cohort included around 60 patients with relapsed/refractory classical Hodgkin lymphoma, and each patient had a best overall response of complete response, partial response or progressive disease. Single-agent nivolumab was administered to trial patients in the multi-cohort phase II CheckMate 205 trial. Best overall response was determined by an independent review committee according to the 2007 International Working Group response criteria. Trial PBMCs were obtained immediately prior to nivolumab initiation (C1D1) and on therapy at cycle 2 day 1 and cycle 4 day 1. After peripheral blood was drawn into 8 mL Vacutainer Cell Preparation Tubes, PBMCs were isolated by centrifugation and then cryopreserved.

The CDR3, cysteine through phenylalanine, is 15 amino acids long. The read is trimmed to its CDR3 DNA, 45 bases read in frame from base 1. From a lookup of the germline V gene, CDR1 and CDR2 are SGHNT and YENEEA. After removal of 5 bases from V and 5 bases from J, the junction retains 7 bases not matched to a gene. Genomic DNA was isolated using the Qiagen DNeasy kit from unsorted PBMCs as well as from negatively selected CD4+ and CD8+ fractions. TCR beta CDR3 regions were amplified by immunoSEQ multiplex PCR using primers annealing to V and J segments. Amplification bias was minimized using a synthetic immune receptor repertoire, and residual bias was removed computationally after sequencing. The study's processing was this. Custom Python scripts were used to quantify repertoire diversity as the Shannon entropy index. Unsorted, CD4+ and CD8+ repertoires were examined separately, except in combined analyses, for which CD4+ and CD8+ sequences were merged in silico. A clone counted as expanded when the clone's frequency after treatment rose at least 2-fold relative to C1D1, and clones undetected at baseline were given a pseudocount of 0.5. Singleton clones were defined as clones with 0 or 1 copy at C1D1, and non-singleton clones were defined as clones with 2 or more copies. Clones expanded in unsorted samples were labelled as CD4+, CD8+ or unknown by matching protein sequences in sorted samples from the same patient. Wilcoxon tests on paired samples were used to test changes in diversity from C1D1 to C4D1. Entries here come from immuneACCESS through TCRdb and include only in-frame sequences with V and J called. Some clones fail to appear in such tables; in the studies checked, an unresolved V gene covers under half of the shortfall, and the cause of the remainder is unknown. V, J and clone size were drawn from that table, and D and trimming were deduced from the DNA. This sample holds tens of thousands of clones; approximately 94% were observed only once. The ten largest make up 8% of the sample.

The source is a human donor with classical Hodgkin lymphoma. The chain couples TRBV11-3 to TRBJ2-2; TRBD2 fits 8 bases in the junction. The input for sequencing was peripheral blood mononuclear cells (PBMCs), taken at baseline. The DNA sequence is as follows: TGTGCCAGCAGCCGTAGCGGGACGAGGACCGGGGAGCTGTTTTTT. Its coded protein is CASSRSGTRTGELFF. The reference TRBV11-3 and TRBJ2-2 proteins fill in what lies around the CDR3, so the full variable domain reads EAGVVQSPRYKIIEKKQPVAFWCNPISGHNTLYWYLQNLGQGPELLIRYENEEAVDDSQLPKDRFSAERLKGVDSTLKIQPAELGDSAVYLCASSRSGTRTGELFFGEGSRLTVL.